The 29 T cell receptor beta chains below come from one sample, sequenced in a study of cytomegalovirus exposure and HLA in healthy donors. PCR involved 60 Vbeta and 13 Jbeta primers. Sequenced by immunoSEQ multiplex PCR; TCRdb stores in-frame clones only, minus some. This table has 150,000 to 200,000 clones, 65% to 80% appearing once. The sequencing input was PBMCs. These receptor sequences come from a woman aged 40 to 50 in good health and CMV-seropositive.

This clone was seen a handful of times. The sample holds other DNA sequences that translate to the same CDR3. CDR3 protein: CSVGTNQETQYF. The CDR3 nucleotides are TGCAGCGTTGGGACTAATCAAGAGACCCAGTACTTC. The chain joins TRBV29-1 to TRBJ2-5; D might be TRBD2 (6 bases). Trimming cost V 4 bases and J 2 bases, with 8 bases left between them. Germline V gene lookup returns CDR1 SQVTM and CDR2 ANQGSEA. The CDR3 runs to 12 residues. Full variable domain (rest looked up from reference TRBV29-1 and TRBJ2-5): SAVISQKPSRDICQRGTSLTIQCQVDSQVTMMFWYRQQPGQSLTLIATANQGSEATYESGFVIDKFPISRPNLTFSTLTVSNMSPEDSSIYLCSVGTNQETQYFGPGTRLLVL.

In DNA form, the CDR3 reads TGTGCCTGGAGTCCGACAGTTTTGAACACTGAAGCTTTCTTT. Protein sequence: CAWSPTVLNTEAFF. The V call is TRBV30, the J call TRBJ1-1; the D gene is possibly TRBD1 (5 bases). Germline CDR1 reads GTSNPN; CDR2 reads SVGIG (reference sequence). The CDR3 spans 14 residues. With 2 bases removed from V and 0 bases from J, the gap between germline ends came to 10 bases.

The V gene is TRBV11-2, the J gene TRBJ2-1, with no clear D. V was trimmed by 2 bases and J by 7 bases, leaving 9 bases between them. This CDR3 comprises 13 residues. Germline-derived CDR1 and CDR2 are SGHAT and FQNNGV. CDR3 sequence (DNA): TGTGCCAGCAGCTTAATCGGGTTGAATGAGCAGTTCTTC. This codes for CASSLIGLNEQFF.

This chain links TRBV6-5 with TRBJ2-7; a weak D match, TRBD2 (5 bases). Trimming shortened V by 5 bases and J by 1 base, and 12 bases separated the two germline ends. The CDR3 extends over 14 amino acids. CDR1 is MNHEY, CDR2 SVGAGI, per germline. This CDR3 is CASSQRTGSYEQYF. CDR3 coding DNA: TGTGCCAGCAGTCAGAGGACTGGTTCCTACGAGCAGTACTTC.

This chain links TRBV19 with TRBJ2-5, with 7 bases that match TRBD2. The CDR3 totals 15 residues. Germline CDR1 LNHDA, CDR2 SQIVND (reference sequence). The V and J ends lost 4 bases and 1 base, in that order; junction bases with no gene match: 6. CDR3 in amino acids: CASSTPLAVQETQYF. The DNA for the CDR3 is TGTGCCAGTAGTACCCCGCTAGCGGTCCAAGAGACCCAGTACTTC.

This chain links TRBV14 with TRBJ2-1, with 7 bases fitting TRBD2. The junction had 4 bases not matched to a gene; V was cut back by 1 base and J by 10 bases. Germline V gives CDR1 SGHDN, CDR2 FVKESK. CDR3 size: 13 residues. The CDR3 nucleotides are TGTGCCAGCAGCCAAGCTCGCGGGAGCGAGCAGTTCTTC. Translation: CASSQARGSEQFF. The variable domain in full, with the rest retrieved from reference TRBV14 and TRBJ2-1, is EAGVTQFPSHSVIEKGQTVTLRCDPISGHDNLYWYRRVMGKEIKFLLHFVKESKQDESGMPNNRFLAERTGGTYSTLKVQPAELEDSGVYFCASSQARGSEQFFGPGTRLTVL.

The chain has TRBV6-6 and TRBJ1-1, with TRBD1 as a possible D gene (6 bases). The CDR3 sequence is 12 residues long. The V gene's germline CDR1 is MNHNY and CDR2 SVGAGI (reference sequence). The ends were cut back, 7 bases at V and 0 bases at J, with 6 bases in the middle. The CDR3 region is CASKGVNTEAFF. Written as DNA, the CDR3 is TGTGCCAGCAAGGGGGTGAACACTGAAGCTTTCTTT.

The CDR3 DNA is TGCGCCAGCAGCTACAGGGGAGAACGTAACGAGCAGTACTTC. It encodes CASSYRGERNEQYF. The chain combines TRBV5-1 with TRBJ2-7; TRBD1 matches at 7 bases. The J segment lost 5 bases and the V segment lost 3 bases, leaving 8 bases of the junction unmatched. The germline gives CDR1 SGHRS, CDR2 YFSETQ. This CDR3 has 14 amino acids.

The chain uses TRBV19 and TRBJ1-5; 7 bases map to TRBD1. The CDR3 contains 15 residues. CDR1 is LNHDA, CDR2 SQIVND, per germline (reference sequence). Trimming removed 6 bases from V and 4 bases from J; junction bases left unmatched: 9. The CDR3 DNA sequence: TGTGCCAGTAGCCCGCAGGGGGTACGGAATCAGCCCCAGCATTTT. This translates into CASSPQGVRNQPQHF.

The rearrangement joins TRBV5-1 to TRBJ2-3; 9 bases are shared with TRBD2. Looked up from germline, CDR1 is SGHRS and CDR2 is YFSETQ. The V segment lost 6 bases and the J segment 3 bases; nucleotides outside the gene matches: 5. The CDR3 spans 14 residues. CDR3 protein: CASTPLAGTDTQYF. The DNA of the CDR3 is TGCGCCAGCACCCCGCTAGCGGGAACAGATACGCAGTATTTT.

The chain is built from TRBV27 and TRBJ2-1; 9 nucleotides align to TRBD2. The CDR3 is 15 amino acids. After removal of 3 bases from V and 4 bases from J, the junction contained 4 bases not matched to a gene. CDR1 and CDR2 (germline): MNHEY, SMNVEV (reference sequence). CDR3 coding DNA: TGTGCCAGCAGTTTGCGGGGGGGCTTATACAATGAGCAGTTCTTC. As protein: CASSLRGGLYNEQFF.

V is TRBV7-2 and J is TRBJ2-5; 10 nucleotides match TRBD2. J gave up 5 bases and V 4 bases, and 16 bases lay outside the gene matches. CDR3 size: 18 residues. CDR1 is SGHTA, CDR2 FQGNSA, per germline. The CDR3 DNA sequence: TGTGCCAGCAGCTCAACCCTAGCGGGGGATCTCCTAGGGGAGACCCAGTACTTC. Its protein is CASSSTLAGDLLGETQYF.

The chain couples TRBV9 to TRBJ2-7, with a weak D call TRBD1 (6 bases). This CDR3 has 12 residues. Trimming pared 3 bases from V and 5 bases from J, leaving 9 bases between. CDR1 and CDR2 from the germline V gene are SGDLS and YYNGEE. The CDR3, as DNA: TGTGCCAGCAGCGGGGCAGGGGACGAGCAGTACTTC. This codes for CASSGAGDEQYF.

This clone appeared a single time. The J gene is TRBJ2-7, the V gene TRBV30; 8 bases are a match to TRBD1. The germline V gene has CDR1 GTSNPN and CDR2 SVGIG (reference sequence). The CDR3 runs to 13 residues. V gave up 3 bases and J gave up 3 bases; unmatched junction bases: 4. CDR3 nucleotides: TGTGCCTGGAGCCTGGGACAGGACTACGAGCAGTACTTC. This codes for CAWSLGQDYEQYF.

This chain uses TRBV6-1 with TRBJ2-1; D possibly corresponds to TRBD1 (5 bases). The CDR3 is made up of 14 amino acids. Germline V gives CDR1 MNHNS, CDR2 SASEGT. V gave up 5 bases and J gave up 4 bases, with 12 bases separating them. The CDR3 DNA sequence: TGTGCCAGCAGTTGGGGCCCTACTTACAATGAGCAGTTCTTC. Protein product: CASSWGPTYNEQFF.

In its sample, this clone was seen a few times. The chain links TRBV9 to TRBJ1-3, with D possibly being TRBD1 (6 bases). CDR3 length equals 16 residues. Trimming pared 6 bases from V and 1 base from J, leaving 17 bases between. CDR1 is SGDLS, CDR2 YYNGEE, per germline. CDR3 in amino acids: CASTPFEGGSGNTIYF. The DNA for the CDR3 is TGTGCCAGCACCCCATTCGAAGGGGGATCTGGAAACACCATATATTTT.

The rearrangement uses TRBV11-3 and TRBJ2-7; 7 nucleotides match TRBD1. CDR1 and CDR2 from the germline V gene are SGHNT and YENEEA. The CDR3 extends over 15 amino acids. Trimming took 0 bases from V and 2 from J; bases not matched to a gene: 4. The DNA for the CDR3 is TGTGCCAGCAGCTTAGACGGGACAGTGACCTACGAGCAGTACTTC. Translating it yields CASSLDGTVTYEQYF.

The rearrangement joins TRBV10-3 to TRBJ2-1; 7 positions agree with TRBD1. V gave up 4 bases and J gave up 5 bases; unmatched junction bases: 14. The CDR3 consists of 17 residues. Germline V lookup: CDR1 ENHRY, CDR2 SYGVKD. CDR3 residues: CAISAGRGQAGDNEQFF. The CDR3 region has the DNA TGTGCCATCAGTGCGGGTCGCGGACAGGCCGGCGACAATGAGCAGTTCTTC.

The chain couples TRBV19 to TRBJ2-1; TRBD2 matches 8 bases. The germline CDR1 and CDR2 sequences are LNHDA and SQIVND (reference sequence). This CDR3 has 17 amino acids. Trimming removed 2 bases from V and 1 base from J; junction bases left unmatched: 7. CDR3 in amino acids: CASSIYTSGGSYNEQFF. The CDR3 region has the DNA TGTGCCAGTAGTATATACACTAGCGGTGGGTCCTACAATGAGCAGTTCTTC.

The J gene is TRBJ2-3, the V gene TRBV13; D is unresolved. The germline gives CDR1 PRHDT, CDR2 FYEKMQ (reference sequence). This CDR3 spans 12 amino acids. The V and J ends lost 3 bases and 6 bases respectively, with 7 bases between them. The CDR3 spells CASSLMGDTQYF. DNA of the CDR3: TGTGCCAGCAGCTTGATGGGCGATACGCAGTATTTT.

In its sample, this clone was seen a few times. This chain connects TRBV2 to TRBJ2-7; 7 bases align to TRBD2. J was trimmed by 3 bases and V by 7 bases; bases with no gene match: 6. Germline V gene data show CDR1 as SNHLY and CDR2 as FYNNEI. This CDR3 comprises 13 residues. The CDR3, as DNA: TGTGCCAGCACCCTCGGCGGGGGCTACGAGCAGTACTTC. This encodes CASTLGGGYEQYF.

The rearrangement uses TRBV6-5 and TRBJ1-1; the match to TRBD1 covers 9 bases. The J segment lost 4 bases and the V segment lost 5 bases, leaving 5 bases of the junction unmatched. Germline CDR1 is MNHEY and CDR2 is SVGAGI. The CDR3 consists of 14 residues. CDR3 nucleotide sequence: TGTGCCAGCAGTCAACAGGGGGCGCCCACTGAAGCTTTCTTT. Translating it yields CASSQQGAPTEAFF.

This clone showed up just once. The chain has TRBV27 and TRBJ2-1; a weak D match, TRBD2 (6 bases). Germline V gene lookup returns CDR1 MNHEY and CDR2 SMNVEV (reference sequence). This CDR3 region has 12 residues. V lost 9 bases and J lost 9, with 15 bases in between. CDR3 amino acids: CASRGPGVEQFF. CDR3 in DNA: TGTGCCAGTCGTGGGCCGGGAGTTGAGCAGTTCTTC.

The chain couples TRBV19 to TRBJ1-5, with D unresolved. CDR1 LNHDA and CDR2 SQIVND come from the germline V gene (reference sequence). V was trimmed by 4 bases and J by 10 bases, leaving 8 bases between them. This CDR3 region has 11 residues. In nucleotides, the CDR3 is TGTGCCAGTAGTACCCGAGGCCCCCAGCATTTT. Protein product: CASSTRGPQHF.

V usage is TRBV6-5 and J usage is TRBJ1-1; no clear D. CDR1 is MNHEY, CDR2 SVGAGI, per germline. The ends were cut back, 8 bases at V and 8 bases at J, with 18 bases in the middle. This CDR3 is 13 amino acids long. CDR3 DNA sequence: TGTGCCAGCTATCCGCGGAACCAAAGGGAAGCTTTCTTT. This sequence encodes CASYPRNQREAFF.

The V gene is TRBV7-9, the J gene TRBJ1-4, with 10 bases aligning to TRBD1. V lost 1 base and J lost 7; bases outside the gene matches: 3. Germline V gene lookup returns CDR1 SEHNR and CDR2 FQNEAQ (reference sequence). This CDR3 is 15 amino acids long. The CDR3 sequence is CASSLGGQGSEKLFF. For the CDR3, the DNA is TGTGCCAGCAGCTTAGGGGGACAGGGGTCTGAAAAACTGTTTTTT.

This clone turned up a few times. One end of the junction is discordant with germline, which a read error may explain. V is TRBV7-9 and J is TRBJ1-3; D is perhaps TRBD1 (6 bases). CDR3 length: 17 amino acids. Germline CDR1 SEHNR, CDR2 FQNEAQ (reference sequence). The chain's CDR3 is CSSSSIKGQSSGNTIYF. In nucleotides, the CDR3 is TGTTCCAGCAGCTCTATTAAGGGACAAAGCTCTGGAAACACCATATATTTT.

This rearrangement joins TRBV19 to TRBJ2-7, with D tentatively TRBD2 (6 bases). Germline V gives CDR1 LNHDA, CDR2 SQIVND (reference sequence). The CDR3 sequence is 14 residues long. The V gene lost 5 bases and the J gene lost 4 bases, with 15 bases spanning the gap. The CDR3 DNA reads TGTGCCAGTAGTCCTGGACTACCCCCTTACGAGCAGTACTTC. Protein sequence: CASSPGLPPYEQYF.

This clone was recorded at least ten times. CDR3: CASSSFPNQPQHF. CDR3 sequence (DNA): TGTGCCAGTAGTAGCTTCCCTAATCAGCCCCAGCATTTT. The chain is built from TRBV6-4 and TRBJ1-5, with no clear D. V was trimmed by 9 bases and J by 4 bases, leaving 13 bases between them. The CDR3 has 13 residues. From germline, CDR1 is MRHNA and CDR2 SNTAGT.